This T cell receptor beta chain was recovered during a study of patients and donors after allogeneic stem cell transplantation. TCRdb itself ran the RT-PCR reads through MiXCR, one entry per CDR3 protein. Among some 960,000 distinct CDR3 sequences listed, over 15% were seen once. The germline CDR1 and CDR2 sequences are MNHNS and SASEGT. Germline trimming cut 6 bases from V and 4 bases from J; bases unmatched to any gene: 4. The CDR3 has 16 amino acids. This chain links TRBV6-1 with TRBJ2-6; TRBD1 aligns across 12 bases. The TCR originated in a human donor who was either an allogeneic HSCT recipient or a stem cell or donor lymphocyte infusion donor (not recorded which). It is not recorded whose cells these are; they may come from a transplant donor. The sample taken for sequencing was blood, either unsorted or a sorted T cell fraction (not recorded which). The CDR3 bases are TGTGCCAGCAGGGGACAGGGGGCGCTGGGGGCCAACGTCCTGACTTTC. Its protein is CASRGQGALGANVLTF.